Listed below are T cell receptor beta chains from one sample, sequenced in a study of beta chain features in type 1 diabetes. TCRdb's table, derived via immunoSEQ multiplex PCR, lists solely in-frame clones and lacks some. Among around 400,000 clones listed, around 13% were seen once. The sequenced material came from naive CD4+ T cells from blood. These receptor sequences come from a man younger than 35 in good health. Both conserved end residues are part of each CDR3. Fields, in order: V gene, J gene, CDR3 length, CDR3 protein.

v_gene: TRBV25-1; j_gene: TRBJ1-6; len: 14; CDR3aa: CASSGRQGDSPLHF
v_gene: TRBV9; j_gene: TRBJ1-1; len: 17; CDR3aa: CASSKALPGQGYTEAFF
v_gene: TRBV7-2; j_gene: TRBJ1-1; len: 14; CDR3aa: CASSLGGVGGEAFF
v_gene: TRBV28; j_gene: TRBJ1-2; len: 12; CDR3aa: CASRRTGAGYTF
v_gene: TRBV18; j_gene: TRBJ1-2; len: 13; CDR3aa: CASSSQGARGYTF
v_gene: TRBV5-1; j_gene: TRBJ2-7; len: 14; CDR3aa: CASSETSGSYEQYF
v_gene: TRBV19; j_gene: TRBJ1-5; len: 12; CDR3aa: CASSSQNQPQHF
v_gene: TRBV9; j_gene: TRBJ1-1; len: 14; CDR3aa: CASSVQGADTEAFF
v_gene: TRBV7-2; j_gene: TRBJ2-4; len: 17; CDR3aa: CASSLVEGARAKNIQYF
v_gene: TRBV2; j_gene: TRBJ1-6; len: 15; CDR3aa: CASIESFAFYSPLHF
v_gene: TRBV15; j_gene: TRBJ2-5; len: 14; CDR3aa: CATSQGANVETQYF
v_gene: TRBV7-6; j_gene: TRBJ2-5; len: 13; CDR3aa: CASSRQGGETQYF
v_gene: TRBV18; j_gene: TRBJ2-2; len: 16; CDR3aa: CASSPRGQANTGELFF
v_gene: TRBV7-9; j_gene: TRBJ2-2; len: 17; CDR3aa: CASSLVWGAINTGELFF
v_gene: TRBV7-9; j_gene: TRBJ1-2; len: 14; CDR3aa: CASSLGGQPQGYTF
v_gene: TRBV27; j_gene: TRBJ2-3; len: 12; CDR3aa: CASSRGTGTQYF
v_gene: TRBV28; j_gene: TRBJ2-6; len: 16; CDR3aa: CASSLAGRSGANVLTF
v_gene: TRBV6-5; j_gene: TRBJ2-1; len: 15; CDR3aa: CASSGLEKPYNEQFF
v_gene: TRBV28; j_gene: TRBJ2-7; len: 12; CDR3aa: CASSYDSYEQYF
v_gene: TRBV2; j_gene: TRBJ1-1; len: 13; CDR3aa: CASGYLQGAEAFF
v_gene: TRBV19; j_gene: TRBJ2-5; len: 13; CDR3aa: CASGPGDQETQYF
v_gene: TRBV11-1; j_gene: TRBJ2-7; len: 13; CDR3aa: CASSLVGAGEQYF
v_gene: TRBV7-2; j_gene: TRBJ1-1; len: 14; CDR3aa: CASSITVLRAEAFF
v_gene: TRBV5-6; j_gene: TRBJ2-7; len: 13; CDR3aa: CASSPTYSYEQYF
v_gene: TRBV29-1; j_gene: TRBJ1-2; len: 12; CDR3aa: CSVDADSYGYTF
v_gene: TRBV5-6; j_gene: TRBJ1-4; len: 12; CDR3aa: CASSETNEKLFF
v_gene: TRBV7-3; j_gene: TRBJ2-3; len: 13; CDR3aa: CASSPSIGGRVYF
v_gene: TRBV29-1; j_gene: TRBJ2-5; len: 13; CDR3aa: CSDLQGAGETQYF
v_gene: TRBV10-3; j_gene: TRBJ2-3; len: 16; CDR3aa: CAISESTPSGGDTQYF
v_gene: TRBV5-1; j_gene: TRBJ1-1; len: 16; CDR3aa: CASSFGGPSLGTEAFF
v_gene: TRBV6-6; j_gene: TRBJ1-2; len: 15; CDR3aa: CASSYRTETNYGYTF
v_gene: TRBV7-7; j_gene: TRBJ2-2; len: 15; CDR3aa: CASSLGLGSTGELFF
v_gene: TRBV19; j_gene: TRBJ2-7; len: 13; CDR3aa: CASSIVQGREQYF
v_gene: TRBV9; j_gene: TRBJ1-1; len: 15; CDR3aa: CASSRTGGRDTEAFF
v_gene: TRBV5-4; j_gene: TRBJ2-1; len: 16; CDR3aa: CASSSGGPSSYNEQFF
v_gene: TRBV21-1; j_gene: TRBJ1-1; len: 13; CDR3aa: CASEQNRNTEAFF
v_gene: TRBV6-5; j_gene: TRBJ2-7; len: 14; CDR3aa: CASSYVGRGSEQYF
v_gene: TRBV2; j_gene: TRBJ2-5; len: 15; CDR3aa: CASSAQIAGLETQYF
v_gene: TRBV30; j_gene: TRBJ1-5; len: 13; CDR3aa: CAWGDRGNQPQHF
v_gene: TRBV6-6; j_gene: TRBJ1-5; len: 14; CDR3aa: CASRVGRGHQPQHF
v_gene: TRBV7-9; j_gene: TRBJ1-2; len: 12; CDR3aa: CASSTTGDGYTF
v_gene: TRBV28; j_gene: TRBJ1-4; len: 15; CDR3aa: CASSFHSAGGEKLFF
v_gene: TRBV7-3; j_gene: TRBJ2-3; len: 15; CDR3aa: CASSLSGSIADTQYF
v_gene: TRBV5-1; j_gene: TRBJ2-1; len: 15; CDR3aa: CASSSGLAGTNEQFF
v_gene: TRBV28; j_gene: TRBJ2-7; len: 17; CDR3aa: CASRPAPGAGRTYEQYF
v_gene: TRBV4-3; j_gene: TRBJ1-2; len: 14; CDR3aa: CASSQEAEYSGYTF
v_gene: TRBV5-1; j_gene: TRBJ2-7; len: 17; CDR3aa: CASSLAPSGGPSYEQYF
v_gene: TRBV5-4; j_gene: TRBJ1-2; len: 16; CDR3aa: CASSQDWQGARYGYTF
v_gene: TRBV10-3; j_gene: TRBJ2-1; len: 16; CDR3aa: CAISESGLAGYNEQFF
v_gene: TRBV15; j_gene: .; len: 15; CDR3aa: CATSIEGSGRYEQYF
v_gene: TRBV4-2; j_gene: TRBJ1-2; len: 18; CDR3aa: CASSLGWDRGPNNYGYTF
v_gene: TRBV28; j_gene: TRBJ1-2; len: 11; CDR3aa: CASSSNYGYTF
v_gene: TRBV5-1; j_gene: TRBJ2-1; len: 16; CDR3aa: CASSLRTSGGNNEQFF
v_gene: TRBV7-3; j_gene: TRBJ2-1; len: 15; CDR3aa: CASSLTSGRASEQFF
v_gene: TRBV4-3; j_gene: TRBJ1-6; len: 18; CDR3aa: CASSQPHGGTGYNSPLHF
v_gene: TRBV6-6; j_gene: TRBJ2-2; len: 14; CDR3aa: CASGVGGDTGELFF
v_gene: TRBV7-2; j_gene: TRBJ1-2; len: 14; CDR3aa: CASSQPPLGNGYTF